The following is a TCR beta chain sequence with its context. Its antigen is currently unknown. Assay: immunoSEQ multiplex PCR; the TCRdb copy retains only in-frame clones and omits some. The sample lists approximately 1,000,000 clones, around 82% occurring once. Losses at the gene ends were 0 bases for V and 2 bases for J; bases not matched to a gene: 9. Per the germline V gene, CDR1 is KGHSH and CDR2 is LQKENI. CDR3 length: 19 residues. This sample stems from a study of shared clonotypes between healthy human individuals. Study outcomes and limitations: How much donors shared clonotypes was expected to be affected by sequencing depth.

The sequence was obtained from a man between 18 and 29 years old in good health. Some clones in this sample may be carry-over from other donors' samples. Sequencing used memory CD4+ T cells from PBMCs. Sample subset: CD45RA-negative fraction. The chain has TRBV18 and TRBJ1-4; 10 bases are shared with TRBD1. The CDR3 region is CASSPPRDRGEGTNEKLFF. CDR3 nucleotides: TGTGCCAGCTCACCACCTCGGGACAGGGGAGAAGGGACTAATGAAAAACTGTTTTTT.